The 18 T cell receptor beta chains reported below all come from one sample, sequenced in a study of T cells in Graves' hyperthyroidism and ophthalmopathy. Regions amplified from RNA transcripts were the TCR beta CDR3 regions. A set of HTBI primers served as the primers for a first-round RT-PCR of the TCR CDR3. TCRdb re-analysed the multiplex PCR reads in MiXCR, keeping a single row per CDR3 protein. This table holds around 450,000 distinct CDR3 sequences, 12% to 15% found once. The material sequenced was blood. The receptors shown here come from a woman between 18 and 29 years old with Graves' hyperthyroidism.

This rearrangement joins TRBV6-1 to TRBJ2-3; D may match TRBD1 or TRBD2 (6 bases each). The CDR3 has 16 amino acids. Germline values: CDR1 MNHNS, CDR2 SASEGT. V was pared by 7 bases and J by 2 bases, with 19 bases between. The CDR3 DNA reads TGTGCCAGCACCCTCTCGGGGGCTCTAAACACAGATACGCAGTATTTT. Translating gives CASTLSGALNTDTQYF.

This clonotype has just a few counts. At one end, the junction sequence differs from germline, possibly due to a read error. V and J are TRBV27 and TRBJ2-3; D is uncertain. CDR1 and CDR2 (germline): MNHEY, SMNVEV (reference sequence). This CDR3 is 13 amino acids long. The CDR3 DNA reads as TGTGCCGGCAGACCATTTACCGCAGATACGCAGTATTTT. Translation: CAGRPFTADTQYF.

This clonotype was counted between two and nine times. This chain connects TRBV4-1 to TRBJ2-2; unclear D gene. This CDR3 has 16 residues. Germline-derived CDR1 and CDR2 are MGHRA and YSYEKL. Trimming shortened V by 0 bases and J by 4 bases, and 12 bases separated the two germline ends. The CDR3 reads CASSQEGALFTGELFF. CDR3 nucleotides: TGCGCCAGCAGCCAAGAGGGTGCGCTATTCACCGGGGAGCTGTTTTTT.

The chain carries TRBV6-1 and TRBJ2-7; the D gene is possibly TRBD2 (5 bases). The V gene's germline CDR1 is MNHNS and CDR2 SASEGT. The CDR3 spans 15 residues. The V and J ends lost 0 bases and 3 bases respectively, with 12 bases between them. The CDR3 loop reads CASSEAGATYYEQYF. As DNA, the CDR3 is TGTGCCAGCAGTGAAGCGGGAGCCACCTACTACGAGCAGTACTTC.

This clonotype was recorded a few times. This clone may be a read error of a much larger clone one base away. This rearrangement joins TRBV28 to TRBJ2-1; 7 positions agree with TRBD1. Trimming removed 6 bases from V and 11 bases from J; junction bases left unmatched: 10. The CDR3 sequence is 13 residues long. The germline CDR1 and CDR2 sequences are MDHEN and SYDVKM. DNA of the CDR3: TGTGCCAGCAGAAGGACAGGAGCGGATAAGCAGTTCTTC. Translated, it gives CASRRTGADKQFF.

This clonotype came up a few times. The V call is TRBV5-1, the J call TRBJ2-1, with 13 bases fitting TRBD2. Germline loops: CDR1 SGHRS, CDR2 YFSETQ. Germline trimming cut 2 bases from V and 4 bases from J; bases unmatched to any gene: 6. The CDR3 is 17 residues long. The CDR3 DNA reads TGCGCCAGCAGCTTCGGACTAGCGGGAGTAAGTTACAATGAGCAGTTCTTC. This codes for CASSFGLAGVSYNEQFF.

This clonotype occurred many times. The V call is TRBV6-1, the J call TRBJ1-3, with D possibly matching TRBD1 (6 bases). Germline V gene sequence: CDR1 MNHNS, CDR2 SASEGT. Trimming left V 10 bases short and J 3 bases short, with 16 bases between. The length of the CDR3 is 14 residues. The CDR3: CATQQGFGGNTIYF. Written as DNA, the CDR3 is TGTGCCACACAGCAGGGGTTTGGTGGAAACACCATATATTTT.

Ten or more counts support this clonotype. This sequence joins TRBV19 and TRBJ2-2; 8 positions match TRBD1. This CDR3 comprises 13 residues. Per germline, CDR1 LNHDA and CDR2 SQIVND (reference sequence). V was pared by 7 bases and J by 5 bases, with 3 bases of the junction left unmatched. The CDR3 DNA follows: TGTGCCAGTACCGACAGGGGTACCGGGGAGCTGTTTTTT. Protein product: CASTDRGTGELFF. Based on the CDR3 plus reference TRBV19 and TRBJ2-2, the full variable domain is DGGITQSPKYLFRKEGQNVTLSCEQNLNHDAMYWYRQDPGQGLRLIYYSQIVNDFQKGDIAEGYSVSREKKESFPLTVTSAQKNPTAFYLCASTDRGTGELFFGEGSRLTVL.

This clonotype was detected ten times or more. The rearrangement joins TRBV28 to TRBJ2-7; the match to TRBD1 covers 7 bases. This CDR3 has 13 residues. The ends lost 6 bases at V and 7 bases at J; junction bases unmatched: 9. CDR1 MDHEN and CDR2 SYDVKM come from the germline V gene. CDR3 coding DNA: TGTGCCAGCAGGCGACAGGGTCCGAGGGAGCAGTACTTC. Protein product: CASRRQGPREQYF. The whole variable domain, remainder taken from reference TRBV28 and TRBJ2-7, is DVKVTQSSRYLVKRTGEKVFLECVQDMDHENMFWYRQDPGLGLRLIYFSYDVKMKEKGDIPEGYSVSREKKERFSLILESASTNQTSMYLCASRRQGPREQYFGPGTRLTVT.

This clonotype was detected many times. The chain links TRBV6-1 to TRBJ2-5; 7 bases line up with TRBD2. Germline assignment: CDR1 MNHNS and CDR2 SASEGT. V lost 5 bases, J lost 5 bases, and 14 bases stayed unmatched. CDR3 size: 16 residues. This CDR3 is CASSPLPSGVWETQYF. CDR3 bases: TGTGCCAGCAGTCCTCTTCCTAGCGGCGTTTGGGAGACCCAGTACTTC.

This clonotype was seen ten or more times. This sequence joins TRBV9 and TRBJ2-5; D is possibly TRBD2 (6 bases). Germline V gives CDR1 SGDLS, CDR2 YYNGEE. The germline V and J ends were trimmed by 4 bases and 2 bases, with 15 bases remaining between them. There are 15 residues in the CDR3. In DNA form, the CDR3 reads TGTGCCAGCAGCCCCTCCCCGGGGGAACAAGAGACCCAGTACTTC. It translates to CASSPSPGEQETQYF.

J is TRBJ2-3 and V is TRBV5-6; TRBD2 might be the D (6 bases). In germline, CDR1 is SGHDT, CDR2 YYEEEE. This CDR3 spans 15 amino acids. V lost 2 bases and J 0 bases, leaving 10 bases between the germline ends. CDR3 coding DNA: TGTGCCAGCAGCTTTGGAGGGAGGAGCACAGATACGCAGTATTTT. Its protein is CASSFGGRSTDTQYF. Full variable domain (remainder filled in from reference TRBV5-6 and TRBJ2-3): DAGVTQSPTHLIKTRGQQVTLRCSPKSGHDTVSWYQQALGQGPQFIFQYYEEEERQRGNFPDRFSGHQFPNYSSELNVNALLLGDSALYLCASSFGGRSTDTQYFGPGTRLTVL.

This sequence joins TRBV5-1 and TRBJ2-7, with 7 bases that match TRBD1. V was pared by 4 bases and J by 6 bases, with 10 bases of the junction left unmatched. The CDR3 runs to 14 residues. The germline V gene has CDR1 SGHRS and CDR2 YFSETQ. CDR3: CASSPGTASVEQYF. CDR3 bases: TGCGCCAGCAGCCCTGGGACAGCGTCTGTCGAGCAGTACTTC.

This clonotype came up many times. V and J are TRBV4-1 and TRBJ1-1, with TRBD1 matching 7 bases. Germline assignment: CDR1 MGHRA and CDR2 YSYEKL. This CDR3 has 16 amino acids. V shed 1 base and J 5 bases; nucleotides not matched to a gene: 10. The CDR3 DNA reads TGCGCCAGCAGCCAAGGATTGGCAGGGGGTAATACTGAAGCTTTCTTT. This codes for CASSQGLAGGNTEAFF.

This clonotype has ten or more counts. The CDR3 sequence is CASSHKRGRAYNEQFF. As DNA, the CDR3 is TGTGCCAGCAGCCACAAACGCGGGAGGGCCTACAATGAGCAGTTCTTC. The chain employs TRBV28 and TRBJ2-1; 9 bases match TRBD2. V dropped 6 bases and J dropped 2; count of bases not matched to a gene: 8. The germline V gene encodes CDR1 MDHEN and CDR2 SYDVKM. The CDR3 extends over 16 amino acids.

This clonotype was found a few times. The CDR3 DNA reads as TGTGCCAGCAGCTTAACGGCTAGAAGCTCCTACGAGCAGTACTTC. Amino acids: CASSLTARSSYEQYF. The genes are TRBV13 and TRBJ2-7; no reliable D call. Germline V lookup: CDR1 PRHDT, CDR2 FYEKMQ (reference sequence). Trimming took 2 bases from V and 0 from J, leaving 11 bases between them. The CDR3 consists of 15 residues.

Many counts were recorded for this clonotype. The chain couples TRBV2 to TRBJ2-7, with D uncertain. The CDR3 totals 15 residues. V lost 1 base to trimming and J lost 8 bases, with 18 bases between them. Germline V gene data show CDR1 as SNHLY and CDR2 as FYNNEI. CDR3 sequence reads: CASSEEAAQRRKQYF. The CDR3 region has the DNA TGTGCCAGCAGTGAAGAGGCAGCCCAGAGGCGTAAGCAGTACTTC.

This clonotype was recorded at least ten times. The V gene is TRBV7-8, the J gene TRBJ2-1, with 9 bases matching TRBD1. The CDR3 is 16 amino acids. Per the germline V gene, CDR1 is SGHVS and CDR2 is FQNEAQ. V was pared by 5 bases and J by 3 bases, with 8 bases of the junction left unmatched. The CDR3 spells CASSREGQGFYNEQFF. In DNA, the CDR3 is TGTGCCAGCAGCCGCGAGGGACAGGGATTCTACAATGAGCAGTTCTTC. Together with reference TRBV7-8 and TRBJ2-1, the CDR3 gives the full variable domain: GAGVSQSPRYKVAKRGQDVALRCDPISGHVSLFWYQQALGQGPEFLTYFQNEAQLDKSGLPSDRFFAERPEGSVSTLKIQRTQQEDSAVYLCASSREGQGFYNEQFFGPGTRLTVL.